This T cell receptor beta chain was sequenced during a study of OX40 agonist ivuxolimab in advanced cancers. To note about this clone: Its target is not known.

Broader study findings: Expanded clones tended on average to be more numerous among CD8+ T cells than CD4+.

Assay used: immunoSEQ multiplex PCR; TCRdb lists only in-frame clones, some missing. Seen here are 12,000 or so clones, 70% to 90% observed once, and the top ten hold approximately 32%. The germline V gene encodes CDR1 LGHNA and CDR2 YSLEER. Trimming removed 1 base at V and 10 bases at J, with 17 bases between. The CDR3 has 15 amino acids. The material was CD4+ or CD8+ T cells sorted from blood, obtained in a trial of the OX40 agonist ivuxolimab. The clonotype was recovered from an adult with an advanced solid tumor such as melanoma, head and neck, liver or kidney cancer. The chain links TRBV4-3 to TRBJ2-1; no firm D call. The CDR3 loop is CASSQVSARGVEQFF. DNA of the CDR3: TGCGCCAGCAGCCAAGTCTCTGCACGTGGGGTCGAGCAGTTCTTC.